This T cell receptor beta chain is drawn from a study of T cells in tuberculosis. Study overall: IGRA-negative adolescents, IGRA-positive adolescents with latent tuberculosis and adults with active tuberculosis formed this South African cohort. Study findings and constraints: Shorter CDR3-alpha in active tuberculosis partly drove smaller distances.

On this clone: Its antigen remains unknown.

The time point here: new active TB diagnosis, blood taken before or within 7 days of starting treatment. HIV-seronegative South African adults aged 18 years or older had newly diagnosed active tuberculosis. The CDR3 is 16 amino acids. J lost 6 bases, V lost 1 base, and 9 bases had no gene match. Germline CDR1 is SEHNR and CDR2 is FQNEAQ (reference sequence). Method: immunoSEQ multiplex PCR; TCRdb's copy keeps in-frame clones and lacks some. The data contain 25,000 to 40,000 clones, 70% to 90% of them singletons. The V and J genes are TRBV7-9 and TRBJ2-1; 7 bases match TRBD2. The sample was PBMCs, taken at tuberculosis diagnosis. This receptor was obtained from an adult with tuberculosis. The CDR3 reads CASSLGRGSGGNEQFF. The CDR3 coding sequence is TGTGCCAGCAGCTTAGGCCGCGGCTCGGGGGGCAATGAGCAGTTCTTC.